These 27 T cell receptor beta chains came from one sample sequenced in a study of cytomegalovirus exposure and HLA in healthy donors. In the PCR, 60 Vbeta and 13 Jbeta primers were used. Generated by immunoSEQ multiplex PCR, the TCRdb table keeps only in-frame clones and is missing some. This sample yields more than 80,000 clones, of which 65% to 85% are seen a single time; about 1.2% belongs to the top ten. The sample was PBMCs. Receptors were obtained from a girl aged 2 to 9 in good health and CMV-seropositive.

J is TRBJ1-1 and V is TRBV18; D remains ambiguous. V shed 3 bases and J shed 1 base, with 6 bases lying between them. This CDR3 spans 13 amino acids. Germline V gives CDR1 KGHSH, CDR2 LQKENI. CDR3 in DNA: TGTGCCAGCTCACCCGCGGAGAACACTGAAGCTTTCTTT. This gives the protein CASSPAENTEAFF.

The genes are TRBV7-9 and TRBJ2-5; TRBD2 might be the D (6 bases). This CDR3 comprises 16 residues. Trimming removed 5 bases at V and 5 bases at J, with 21 bases between. The germline gives CDR1 SEHNR, CDR2 FQNEAQ (reference sequence). The DNA of the CDR3 is TGTGCCAGCAGCATAGTGGGCAGGGAGGCGTGGGAGACCCAGTACTTC. Amino acids: CASSIVGREAWETQYF.

The chain carries TRBV7-6 and TRBJ1-5; D not certain. V was shortened by 1 base and J by 6 bases, with 7 bases between the two germline ends. Germline V lookup: CDR1 SGHVS, CDR2 FNYEAQ. The CDR3 contains 13 residues. The CDR3 DNA reads as TGTGCCAGCAGCTTAGACCTCGGTCAGCCCCAGCATTTT. Translating it yields CASSLDLGQPQHF.

This sequence joins TRBV7-9 and TRBJ1-1; D uncertain. V was shortened by 4 bases and J by 6 bases, with 18 bases between the two germline ends. This CDR3 contains 15 residues. The germline gives CDR1 SEHNR, CDR2 FQNEAQ (reference sequence). The CDR3, as DNA: TGTGCCAGCAGCTCATCCGAGGGCAGGATCGCTGAAGCTTTCTTT. Amino acids: CASSSSEGRIAEAFF.

The chain links TRBV2 to TRBJ1-1; D is uncertain. CDR3 size: 13 residues. With 4 bases removed from V and 2 bases from J, the gap between germline ends came to 8 bases. CDR1 SNHLY and CDR2 FYNNEI come from the germline V gene. In DNA, the CDR3 is TGTGCCAGCAGTGCGGGTCTAAACACTGAAGCTTTCTTT. It encodes CASSAGLNTEAFF.

V is TRBV29-1 and J is TRBJ2-1; D gene ambiguous. CDR1 and CDR2 (germline): SQVTM, ANQGSEA. V lost 5 bases, J lost 5 bases, and 10 bases lay in between. The CDR3 runs to 12 residues. CDR3 protein: CSVLPGDNEQFF. For the CDR3, the DNA is TGCAGCGTTTTACCCGGAGACAATGAGCAGTTCTTC.

V is TRBV5-4 and J is TRBJ1-2; D unresolved. Germline V gene data show CDR1 as SGHNT and CDR2 as YYREEE (reference sequence). This CDR3 contains 13 residues. Trimming removed 1 base at V and 7 bases at J, with 11 bases between. The CDR3 sequence is CASSLREMGGYTF. The CDR3 region has the DNA TGTGCCAGCAGCTTGAGGGAGATGGGTGGCTACACCTTC.

The chain combines TRBV7-9 with TRBJ2-5; possible D gene TRBD1, 5 bases. The last part of the DNA fits TRBJ2-7 better; the J call may be wrong. The CDR3 has 16 amino acids. Germline-derived CDR1 and CDR2 are SEHNR and FQNEAQ (reference sequence). The CDR3 sequence is CASSPIGARVSYEQYF. In DNA, the CDR3 is TGTGCCAGCAGCCCTATTGGGGCCAGGGTGTCCTACGAGCAGTACTTC.

The CDR3 reads CAARRASTDTQYF. The CDR3 nucleotides are TGTGCCGCAAGGAGGGCTAGCACAGATACGCAGTATTTT. V gene TRBV6-5 combines with J gene TRBJ2-3; possible D gene TRBD2, 6 bases. The germline CDR1 and CDR2 sequences are MNHEY and SVGAGI. Trimming cost V 11 bases and J 0 bases, with 12 bases left between them. The CDR3 has 13 amino acids.

The chain combines TRBV10-3 with TRBJ2-2, with D maybe TRBD1 (7 bases). V was trimmed by 0 bases and J by 6 bases, leaving 11 bases between them. Germline assignment: CDR1 ENHRY and CDR2 SYGVKD. This CDR3 is built from 15 residues. The DNA for the CDR3 is TGTGCCATCAGTGAGTCCCAGGGGGGAGCCGGGGAGCTGTTTTTT. Amino acids: CAISESQGGAGELFF.

This sequence joins TRBV19 and TRBJ1-5; perhaps TRBD1 as D (5 bases). Trimming shortened V by 4 bases and J by 7 bases, and 17 bases separated the two germline ends. CDR3 length: 15 amino acids. Germline V gene lookup returns CDR1 LNHDA and CDR2 SQIVND (reference sequence). CDR3 in amino acids: CASSTAGFRGQPQHF. The CDR3 nucleotides are TGTGCCAGTAGTACCGCAGGGTTTCGCGGACAGCCCCAGCATTTT.

This chain joins TRBV29-1 and TRBJ1-1; TRBD1 matches at 7 bases. The CDR3 is 16 residues long. Trimming cost V 1 base and J 2 bases; bases outside gene matches: 10. CDR1 and CDR2 (germline): SQVTM, ANQGSEA. Here the CDR3 reads CSVEVQGERGNTEAFF. The CDR3, as DNA: TGCAGCGTTGAAGTGCAGGGGGAGAGGGGCAACACTGAAGCTTTCTTT.

This chain connects TRBV28 to TRBJ1-2; D remains unclear. The V end lost 6 bases, the J end lost 4 bases, and 9 bases lay between the germline ends. This CDR3 region has 12 residues. Germline lookup yields CDR1 MDHEN and CDR2 SYDVKM. CDR3 in amino acids: CASSRGSYGYTF. Written as DNA, the CDR3 is TGTGCCAGCAGCCGGGGTAGCTATGGCTACACCTTC.

With regard to this clone: Germline is not matched at one junction end, which may reflect a read error. The V call is TRBV5-5, the J call TRBJ2-1; tentative D call: TRBD2 (5 bases). This CDR3 comprises 12 residues. Germline assignment: CDR1 SGHKS and CDR2 YYEKEE (reference sequence). The CDR3 sequence: CASSRLQDSGVF. CDR3 bases: TGTGCCAGCAGTCGTTTGCAGGACTCTGGGGTCTTC.

The V call is TRBV5-4, the J call TRBJ2-7; TRBD1 agrees at 11 bases. V shed 0 bases, J shed 4 bases, and the junction held 3 bases outside the gene matches. Per the germline V gene, CDR1 is SGHNT and CDR2 is YYREEE (reference sequence). The CDR3 sequence is 15 residues long. Written as DNA, the CDR3 is TGTGCCAGCAGCTTGGGAGGACAGGGGGCTTACGAGCAGTACTTC. Residues: CASSLGGQGAYEQYF.

The chain recombines TRBV28 with TRBJ1-5; no definite D call. With 8 bases removed from V and 6 bases from J, the gap between germline ends came to 14 bases. Germline lookup yields CDR1 MDHEN and CDR2 SYDVKM. The length of the CDR3 is 13 residues. The CDR3: CASVTTPVQPQHF. Written as DNA, the CDR3 is TGTGCCAGCGTAACTACCCCGGTTCAGCCCCAGCATTTT.

The genes are TRBV6-5 and TRBJ1-1; no firm D call. V gave up 1 base and J gave up 0 bases, with 3 bases separating them. CDR3 size: 13 residues. Germline V lookup: CDR1 MNHEY, CDR2 SVGAGI. The CDR3 protein is CASSYYLNTEAFF. The CDR3 bases are TGTGCCAGCAGTTACTACTTGAACACTGAAGCTTTCTTT.

This chain uses TRBV4-1 with TRBJ2-7; 11 bases fit TRBD2. With V trimmed by 0 bases and J by 4 bases, 2 bases remained unmatched. CDR1 and CDR2 (germline): MGHRA, YSYEKL. CDR3 length equals 15 residues. CDR3 DNA: TGCGCCAGCAGCCAAGATGTAGCGGGAGGGTACGAGCAGTACTTC. Protein sequence: CASSQDVAGGYEQYF.

The chain recombines TRBV28 with TRBJ2-7; 13 bases are shared with TRBD2. This CDR3 is 16 amino acids long. The germline CDR1 and CDR2 sequences are MDHEN and SYDVKM. The junction had 8 bases not matched to a gene; V was cut back by 5 bases and J by 4 bases. Written as DNA, the CDR3 is TGTGCCAGCAGTCCCCGGACTAGCGGGAGCCTTTACGAGCAGTACTTC. It specifies CASSPRTSGSLYEQYF.

This rearrangement joins TRBV2 to TRBJ1-1, with 7 bases identical to TRBD1. The CDR3 runs 11 residues. J lost 9 bases, V lost 5 bases, and 3 bases had no gene match. Germline V gives CDR1 SNHLY, CDR2 FYNNEI. The CDR3 spells CASSPDRQAFF. For the CDR3, the DNA is TGTGCCAGCAGTCCGGACAGGCAAGCTTTCTTT. The variable domain in full, completed from reference TRBV2 and TRBJ1-1, reads EPEVTQTPSHQVTQMGQEVILRCVPISNHLYFYWYRQILGQKVEFLVSFYNNEISEKSEIFDDQFSVERPDGSNFTLKIRSTKLEDSAMYFCASSPDRQAFFGQGTRLTVV.

The V call is TRBV7-6, the J call TRBJ2-2; 8 nucleotides agree with TRBD2. The CDR3 loop spans 15 amino acids. Germline CDR1 and CDR2: SGHVS and FNYEAQ. Trimming removed 0 bases from V and 6 bases from J; junction bases left unmatched: 3. CDR3 sequence: CASSLAGTSSGELFF. For the CDR3, the DNA is TGTGCCAGCAGCTTAGCCGGGACTAGTTCCGGGGAGCTGTTTTTT.

The chain joins TRBV10-3 to TRBJ2-1; 11 bases align to TRBD2. CDR1 is ENHRY and CDR2 is SYGVKD in the germline V gene. The CDR3 is 14 amino acids. J was trimmed by 9 bases and V by 6 bases; bases with no gene match: 7. As DNA, the CDR3 is TGTGCCATCAGCCCACTAGCGGGAGAAAGTGAGCAGTTCTTC. It encodes CAISPLAGESEQFF.

This clone showed up just a few times. The rearrangement links TRBV5-6 to TRBJ2-7; 7 bases are shared with TRBD1. Trimming removed 0 bases from V and 3 bases from J; junction bases left unmatched: 6. Germline V gene data show CDR1 as SGHDT and CDR2 as YYEEEE. The CDR3 has 15 residues. CDR3 protein: CASSLEVGGGYEQYF. As DNA, the CDR3 is TGTGCCAGCAGCTTGGAGGTAGGGGGCGGCTACGAGCAGTACTTC.

The rearrangement uses TRBV10-1 and TRBJ2-2; a weak D match, TRBD1 (6 bases). V lost 6 bases and J 6 bases, leaving 8 bases between the germline ends. CDR1 and CDR2 (germline): WNHNN, SYGVQD (reference sequence). This CDR3 spans 12 amino acids. This CDR3 reads CASSRGSGELFF. DNA of the CDR3: TGCGCCAGCAGCAGGGGTTCCGGGGAGCTGTTTTTT.

This clone came up a few times. The rearrangement links TRBV7-9 to TRBJ1-1; the match to TRBD1 covers 8 bases. The CDR3 is 14 residues long. Germline V gene data show CDR1 as SEHNR and CDR2 as FQNEAQ (reference sequence). Unmatched junction bases numbered 3, after V lost 4 bases and J lost 2 bases. The CDR3 DNA follows: TGTGCCAGCAGCTCGACAGGGGACAACACTGAAGCTTTCTTT. Translating gives CASSSTGDNTEAFF.

There are a few counts of this clone. The rearrangement joins TRBV5-4 to TRBJ2-5, with a possible D match to TRBD2 (6 bases). V was cut by 2 bases and J by 5 bases, with 13 bases left in between. The germline CDR1 and CDR2 sequences are SGHNT and YYREEE (reference sequence). The CDR3 contains 14 residues. CDR3 amino acids: CASSFSAGSETQYF. For the CDR3, the DNA is TGTGCCAGCAGCTTCTCGGCGGGAAGTGAGACCCAGTACTTC.

This chain links TRBV27 with TRBJ2-1; TRBD2 matches 7 bases. Germline V gene lookup returns CDR1 MNHEY and CDR2 SMNVEV (reference sequence). The CDR3 has 16 amino acids. The trim removed 6 bases at V and 6 bases at J, leaving 14 bases unmatched. CDR3 in DNA: TGTGCCAGCAGCCCACCGGGACTAACGCGGGCCAATGAGCAGTTCTTC. It specifies CASSPPGLTRANEQFF.